The 20 T cell receptor beta chains given below trace back to one sample, sequenced in a study of Ad26.COV2.S vaccination and SARS-CoV-2 variants. The table came from immunoSEQ multiplex PCR; TCRdb's copy has only in-frame clones and leaves some out. Among about 390,000 clones listed, approximately 90% were seen once. Noted treatment: about 20 received Ad26.COV2.S at low or high dose, single or two shots; about five received placebo; per-sample allocation not given. Collection of samples fell on day 63 after the first vaccine or placebo injection. The sequences come from peripheral blood, collected in a trial of Ad26.COV2.S vaccine versus placebo. The receptors shown here come from a person between 18 and 59 years old who received the Ad26.COV2.S COVID-19 vaccine or a placebo.

J is TRBJ1-1 and V is TRBV2; D gene uncertain. V lost 4 bases and J 1 base, leaving 16 bases between the germline ends. The germline CDR1 and CDR2 sequences are SNHLY and FYNNEI. The CDR3 is 16 residues long. The CDR3 sequence is CASSGSMRVGNTEAFF. Here the CDR3 DNA reads TGTGCCAGCAGTGGGTCGATGAGGGTTGGGAACACTGAAGCTTTCTTT.

The chain recombines TRBV3-1 (or the pseudogene TRBV3-2) with TRBJ2-5; 9 nucleotides align to TRBD2. This CDR3 comprises 16 residues. Germline V gene data show CDR1 as LGHDT and CDR2 as YNNKEL (reference sequence). The junction had 7 bases not matched to a gene; V was cut back by 0 bases and J by 5 bases. DNA of the CDR3: TGTGCCAGCAGCCAAGATCCCGGCGGGGGGGCGGAGACCCAGTACTTC. Amino acid sequence: CASSQDPGGGAETQYF.

The chain carries TRBV5-6 and TRBJ2-3; TRBD1 agrees at 8 bases. The CDR3 has 15 residues. CDR1 is SGHDT, CDR2 YYEEEE, per germline. Unmatched junction bases numbered 5, after V lost 5 bases and J lost 0 bases. The CDR3 loop is CASSSDRVSTDTQYF. CDR3 nucleotide sequence: TGTGCCAGCAGTTCGGACAGGGTTAGCACAGATACGCAGTATTTT. The full variable domain, completed using reference TRBV5-6 and TRBJ2-3, is DAGVTQSPTHLIKTRGQQVTLRCSPKSGHDTVSWYQQALGQGPQFIFQYYEEEERQRGNFPDRFSGHQFPNYSSELNVNALLLGDSALYLCASSSDRVSTDTQYFGPGTRLTVL.

This clone occurred once. This chain connects TRBV29-1 to TRBJ2-1; a possible D gene is TRBD2 (5 bases). Trimming took off 0 bases at V and 12 bases at J, with 27 bases between the two ends. This CDR3 is built from 17 residues. Germline V gene lookup returns CDR1 SQVTM and CDR2 ANQGSEA. CDR3 in amino acids: CSVEESYRGNDKTPQFF. In DNA form, the CDR3 reads TGCAGCGTTGAAGAGTCATATAGAGGGAATGACAAGACCCCGCAGTTCTTC.

CDR3 DNA sequence: TGTGCCAGCGAGTTGAACACCGGGGAGCTGTTTTTT. This gives the protein CASELNTGELFF. This sequence joins TRBV9 and TRBJ2-2, with D unclear. With 7 bases removed from V and 1 base from J, the gap between germline ends came to 5 bases. This CDR3 spans 12 amino acids. The germline CDR1 and CDR2 sequences are SGDLS and YYNGEE.

The chain carries TRBV6-5 and TRBJ2-1; no firm D call. Germline assignment: CDR1 MNHEY and CDR2 SVGAGI. CDR3 length: 11 amino acids. Trimming removed 7 bases at V and 5 bases at J, with 6 bases between. The CDR3 DNA reads as TGTGCCAGCAACAGAGACAATGAGCAGTTCTTC. Translated: CASNRDNEQFF.

This clone appeared a few times. V and J are TRBV6-6 and TRBJ1-6; tentative D call: TRBD1 (5 bases). The CDR3 consists of 14 residues. The germline V gene has CDR1 MNHNY and CDR2 SVGAGI (reference sequence). The germline V and J ends were trimmed by 6 bases and 10 bases, with 16 bases remaining between them. The CDR3: CASRGELRGSPLHF. The DNA of the CDR3 is TGTGCCAGCAGGGGGGAGTTAAGAGGATCACCCCTCCACTTT.

V usage is TRBV6-5 and J usage is TRBJ1-6, with unresolved D. Germline CDR1 reads MNHEY; CDR2 reads SVGAGI. V was trimmed by 4 bases and J by 7 bases, leaving 17 bases between them. The CDR3 has 16 amino acids. The CDR3 protein is CASSFLPSVGNSPLHF. For the CDR3, the DNA is TGTGCCAGCAGTTTCCTCCCGTCTGTGGGCAATTCACCCCTCCACTTT.

V gene TRBV19 combines with J gene TRBJ1-2, with D possibly matching TRBD1 (5 bases). The length of the CDR3 is 15 residues. V was clipped by 1 base and J by 2 bases, with 11 bases between them. CDR1 is LNHDA and CDR2 is SQIVND in the germline V gene (reference sequence). The CDR3 coding sequence is TGTGCCAGTAGTATAGTTGGGCAGGGAAACTATGGCTACACCTTC. As protein: CASSIVGQGNYGYTF.

The chain is built from TRBV6-6 and TRBJ1-2; D might be TRBD1 (6 bases). Germline CDR1 is MNHNY and CDR2 is SVGAGI (reference sequence). V lost 4 bases and J lost 9, with 9 bases in between. The CDR3 extends over 11 amino acids. This chain's CDR3 is CASSFRDSYTF. The CDR3 nucleotides read TGTGCCAGCAGTTTTCGGGACAGCTACACCTTC.

The chain links TRBV5-4 to TRBJ2-1; TRBD2 matches 11 bases. Germline V CDR1 and CDR2: SGHNT, YYREEE (reference sequence). The CDR3 runs to 14 residues. V shed 1 base, J shed 14 bases, and the junction held 8 bases outside the gene matches. For the CDR3, the DNA is TGTGCCAGCAGCTTGAGGGGTAGCGGGGGGGCAGAGTTCTTC. It codes for CASSLRGSGGAEFF.

The chain has TRBV19 and TRBJ2-2, with 7 nucleotides matching TRBD1. V lost 3 bases and J lost 7; bases outside the gene matches: 8. Germline-derived CDR1 and CDR2 are LNHDA and SQIVND (reference sequence). This CDR3 comprises 15 residues. CDR3 nucleotides: TGTGCCAGTAGTATGGGGACAGTGGTTTACGGGGAGCTGTTTTTT. Amino acids: CASSMGTVVYGELFF.

The chain carries TRBV4-3 and TRBJ1-5; D gene ambiguous. V was shortened by 0 bases and J by 5 bases, with 11 bases between the two germline ends. The CDR3 extends over 15 amino acids. Germline CDR1 is LGHNA and CDR2 is YSLEER. The CDR3 is CASSQDHSGYQPQHF. CDR3 bases: TGCGCCAGCAGCCAAGATCATTCGGGGTATCAGCCCCAGCATTTT.

V usage is TRBV2 and J usage is TRBJ1-5; 8 bases line up with TRBD1. The germline gives CDR1 SNHLY, CDR2 FYNNEI. The V segment lost 8 bases and the J segment 2 bases; nucleotides outside the gene matches: 11. This CDR3 has 16 residues. The CDR3 sequence is CASGNDRGLGNQPQHF. In nucleotides, the CDR3 is TGTGCCAGCGGGAACGACAGGGGTTTAGGCAATCAGCCCCAGCATTTT. The full variable domain, in which reference TRBV2 and TRBJ1-5 provide the parts outside the CDR3, is EPEVTQTPSHQVTQMGQEVILRCVPISNHLYFYWYRQILGQKVEFLVSFYNNEISEKSEIFDDQFSVERPDGSNFTLKIRSTKLEDSAMYFCASGNDRGLGNQPQHFGDGTRLSIL.

The chain uses TRBV14 and TRBJ2-1; D may correspond to TRBD1 or TRBD2 (5 bases each). V gave up 5 bases and J gave up 7 bases, with 15 bases separating them. The CDR3 is made up of 14 amino acids. In germline, CDR1 is SGHDN, CDR2 FVKESK. The CDR3 loop reads CASSSRDGLNEQFF. CDR3 DNA sequence: TGTGCCAGCAGCTCCCGGGACGGCTTGAATGAGCAGTTCTTC.

The chain recombines TRBV6-6 with TRBJ1-1; 7 bases align to TRBD1. J lost 0 bases, V lost 8 bases, and 12 bases had no gene match. CDR3 length: 16 residues. Germline assignment: CDR1 MNHNY and CDR2 SVGAGI (reference sequence). CDR3 amino acids: CASSRRQGGMNTEAFF. In DNA form, the CDR3 reads TGTGCCAGCTCACGGCGGCAGGGGGGAATGAACACTGAAGCTTTCTTT.

The chain uses TRBV7-2 and TRBJ1-2, with a tentative D call TRBD1 (5 bases). Between the trimmed V and J ends, which lost 0 bases and 3 bases, there was a span of 14 bases. CDR1 is SGHTA, CDR2 FQGNSA, per germline. The CDR3 has 16 amino acids. CDR3 residues: CASSLAGQGFDYGYTF. In DNA, the CDR3 is TGTGCCAGCAGCTTAGCGGGGCAGGGCTTCGACTATGGCTACACCTTC.

V gene TRBV2 combines with J gene TRBJ1-2, with unresolved D. Trimming took 4 bases from V and 0 from J, leaving 6 bases between them. CDR3 length equals 13 residues. The germline gives CDR1 SNHLY, CDR2 FYNNEI. The CDR3 here is CASSGSPNYGYTF. The CDR3 region has the DNA TGTGCCAGCAGTGGCAGCCCTAACTATGGCTACACCTTC.

The table lists this clone with a count of one. The J gene is TRBJ2-1, the V gene TRBV5-1; D uncertain. CDR3 length: 13 residues. Looked up from germline, CDR1 is SGHRS and CDR2 is YFSETQ. The germline V and J ends were trimmed by 4 bases and 5 bases, with 10 bases remaining between them. The CDR3: CASSPDHNNEQFF. The CDR3 DNA sequence: TGCGCCAGCAGCCCGGACCATAACAATGAGCAGTTCTTC.

This rearrangement joins TRBV4-1 to TRBJ1-1, with D hard to call. This CDR3 is 15 amino acids long. Deletions cut 1 base from V and 3 bases from J, with 12 bases between. Germline CDR1 reads MGHRA; CDR2 reads YSYEKL. As DNA, the CDR3 is TGCGCCAGCAGCCAAGCAGGCCGCGGCTACACTGAAGCTTTCTTT. Protein product: CASSQAGRGYTEAFF.